This T cell receptor beta chain was sequenced in a study of CD8+ T cells in alopecia areata listed by TCRdb under 2018. Regarding the study in general: The treated patients took part in an open-label pilot trial in which moderate-to-severe alopecia areata was treated with oral tofacitinib at 5 to 10 mg twice daily. Tofacitinib was administered for 6 to 18 months, and 6 months of follow-up off drug were then conducted to assess delayed response and recurrence. The study used high-throughput TCRbeta sequencing to examine T cell clonal expansion in alopecia areata, in both the C3H/HeJ mouse model and human patients. Scalp tissue and sorted CD4+ and CD8+ peripheral blood T cells from patchy and totalis/universalis alopecia areata patients and from healthy controls were covered by human TCRbeta sequencing. Biopsies were taken from tofacitinib-treated patients at baseline and at 4 and 24 weeks of treatment, and a later scalp biopsy was taken in several of the tofacitinib-treated patients. Scalp clonality was compared among normal scalp (n=4), patchy alopecia areata scalp (n=8), and alopecia totalis/universalis scalp (n=8). RNA was extracted with the PAXgene miRNA kit for fixed scalp, the miRNeasy kit for PBMCs, and the RNeasy kit for mouse skin. TCRbeta CDR3 regions were amplified by immunoSEQ multiplex PCR using 35 Vbeta forward and 13 Jbeta reverse primers.

The intended sense of this specimen's time point label: baseline before oral tofacitinib. Lesional scalp punch biopsies and peripheral blood were obtained from alopecia areata patients. After PBMCs were isolated by density centrifugation and stained for CD3, CD4 and CD8, a FACSAria was used to sort CD4+ and CD8+ T cells. Library method: the immunoSEQ multiplex PCR assay. To provide template for TCR sequencing, every sample had RNA extracted and reverse transcribed into cDNA. SuperScript III was used for first-strand cDNA synthesis, primed with a 2:1 mix of oligo-dT and random hexamers. A synthetic immune receptor repertoire was used to gauge amplification bias, and whatever bias remained was removed computationally. The study's own analysis went as follows. Raw reads were preprocessed to remove errors, and CDR3 was defined according to IMGT conventions as the region from the conserved cysteine to phenylalanine. Clonality was computed as 1 minus the Shannon entropy, with the entropy normalized by log2 of the number of productive unique TCRs. Whether scalp clones were CD4 or CD8 was inferred by matching scalp TCRbeta sequences against CD4 and CD8 repertoires sorted from blood. TCRdb provides this immuneACCESS table in a form limited to in-frame rearrangements. Some clones are lacking; in checked studies, under half of them reflect an unresolved V gene, and why the rest are absent is not known. Clone size and V and J calls were adopted from that table, with D and trimming inferred from the DNA. The sample table holds 160,000 or so clones, of which roughly 66% were seen once. In total, the top ten clones hold about an eighth of the sample.

The paper as a whole reports these results and caveats: Unlike mouse skin, where gammadelta T cells dominate, normal human skin contains resident alphabeta T cells that get sequenced too, which complicates analysis of the scalp TCR repertoire. Compared with normal scalp, lesional scalp, particularly in alopecia totalis/universalis, had higher clonality and more expanded CD8+ clones, which suggests antigenic drive. Shared TCR sequences between patients were less evident than in mice, which may be partly attributable to HLA diversity in the patient population.

Including the terminal cysteine and phenylalanine, the CDR3 comprises 14 residues. The only DNA kept is the CDR3, 42 bases in frame from the first base. A distance of 19 bases separates the germline ends of V and J, which lose 11 bases and 5 bases respectively. Via the germline V gene, CDR1 is MDHEN and CDR2 SYDVKM. In regard to this clone: Its specific antigen is unknown. No base qualities exist here, and no much larger clone lies one base off it.

The sequence derives from a human donor with alopecia areata. Sample: CD8+ T cells sorted from blood, taken at week 0. The sequence is built from TRBV28 and TRBJ1-5; D gene: possibly TRBD1, on 5 matching bases. The CDR3 sequence is CALSVGGYYQPQHF. The DNA sequence reads TGTGCCCTCAGTGTCGGGGGTTACTATCAGCCCCAGCATTTT.